This T cell receptor (beta chain) was profiled in a study of OX40 agonist ivuxolimab in advanced cancers. Overall study: Those treated in dose escalation had hepatocellular carcinoma, melanoma, renal cell cancer or head and neck cancer.

A note on this clone: The antigen remains unidentified.

Overall study results and limits: In the expanded peripheral T cells, antigen specificity was never determined. Blood T cells, both CD4+ and CD8+, expanded clonally by week 6 at 0.1 to 3.0 mg/kg.

Germline trimming cut 3 bases from V and 7 bases from J; bases unmatched to any gene: 1. The CDR3 totals 12 residues. Germline V gives CDR1 MNHEY, CDR2 SMNVEV (reference sequence). TCRdb's copy holds only in-frame clones and misses some; the assay was immunoSEQ multiplex PCR. The sample shows about 75,000 clones, about 85% of them seen only once. This rearrangement joins TRBV27 to TRBJ1-2; TRBD1 agrees at 8 bases. Material: CD4+ or CD8+ T cells sorted from blood, obtained in a trial of the OX40 agonist ivuxolimab. The TCR sequence derives from an adult with an advanced solid tumor such as melanoma, head and neck, liver or kidney cancer. CDR3 in DNA: TGTGCCAGCAGTTTTACAGGGGGTGGCTACACCTTC. Translated, it gives CASSFTGGGYTF.